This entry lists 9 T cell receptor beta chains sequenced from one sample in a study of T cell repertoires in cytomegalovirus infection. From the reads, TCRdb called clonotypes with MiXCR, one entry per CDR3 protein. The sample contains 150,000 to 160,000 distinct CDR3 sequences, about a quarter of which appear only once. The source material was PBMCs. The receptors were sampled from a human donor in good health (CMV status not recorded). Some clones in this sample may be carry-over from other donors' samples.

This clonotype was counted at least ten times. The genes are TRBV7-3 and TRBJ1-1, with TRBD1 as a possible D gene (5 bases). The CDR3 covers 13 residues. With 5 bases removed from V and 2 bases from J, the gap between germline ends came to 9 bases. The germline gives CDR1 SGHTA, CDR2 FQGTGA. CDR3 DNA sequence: TGTGCCAGCAGCCGACAGATAAACACTGAAGCTTTCTTT. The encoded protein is CASSRQINTEAFF.

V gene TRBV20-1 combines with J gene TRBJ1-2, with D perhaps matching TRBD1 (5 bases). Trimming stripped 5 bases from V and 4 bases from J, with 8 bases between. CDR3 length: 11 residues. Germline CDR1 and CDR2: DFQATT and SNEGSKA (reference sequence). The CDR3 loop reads CSAGDGYGYTF. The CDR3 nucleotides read TGCAGTGCTGGGGACGGCTATGGCTACACCTTC.

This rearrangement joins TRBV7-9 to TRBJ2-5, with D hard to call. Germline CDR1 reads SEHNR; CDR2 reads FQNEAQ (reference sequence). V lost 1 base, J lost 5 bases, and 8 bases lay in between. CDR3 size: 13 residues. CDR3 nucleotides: TGTGCCAGCAGCTTAGGGCGGTCCGAGACCCAGTACTTC. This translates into CASSLGRSETQYF. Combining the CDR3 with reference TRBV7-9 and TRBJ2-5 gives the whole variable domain DTGVSQNPRHKITKRGQNVTFRCDPISEHNRLYWYRQTLGQGPEFLTYFQNEAQLEKSRLLSDRFSAERPKGSFSTLEIQRTEQGDSAMYLCASSLGRSETQYFGPGTRLLVL.

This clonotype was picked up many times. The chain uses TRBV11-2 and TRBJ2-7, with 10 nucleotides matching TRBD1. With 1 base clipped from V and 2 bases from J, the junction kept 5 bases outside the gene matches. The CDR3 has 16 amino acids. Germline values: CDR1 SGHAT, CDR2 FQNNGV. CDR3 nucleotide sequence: TGTGCCAGCAGCTTAGGGGGGACAGGGGCCACCTACGAGCAGTACTTC. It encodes CASSLGGTGATYEQYF.

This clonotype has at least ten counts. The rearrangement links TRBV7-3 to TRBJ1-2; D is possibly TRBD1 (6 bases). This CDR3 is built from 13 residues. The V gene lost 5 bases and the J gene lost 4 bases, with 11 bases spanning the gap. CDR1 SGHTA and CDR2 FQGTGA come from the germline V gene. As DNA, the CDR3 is TGTGCCAGCAGCCCCGGGACACCCTATGGCTACACCTTC. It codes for CASSPGTPYGYTF.

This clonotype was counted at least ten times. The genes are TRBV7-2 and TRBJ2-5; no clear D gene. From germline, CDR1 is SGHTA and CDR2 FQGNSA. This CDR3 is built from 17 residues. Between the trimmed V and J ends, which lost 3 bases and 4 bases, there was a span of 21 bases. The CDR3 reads CASSFPGEFSVRETQYF. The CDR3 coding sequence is TGTGCCAGCAGCTTCCCTGGCGAGTTTTCGGTCCGAGAGACCCAGTACTTC.

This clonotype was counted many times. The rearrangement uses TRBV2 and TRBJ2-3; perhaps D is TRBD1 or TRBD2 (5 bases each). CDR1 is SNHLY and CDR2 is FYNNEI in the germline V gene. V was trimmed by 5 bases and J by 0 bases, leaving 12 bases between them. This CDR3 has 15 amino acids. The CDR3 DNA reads TGTGCCAGCAGTACCGGGACGACTAGCACAGATACGCAGTATTTT. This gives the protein CASSTGTTSTDTQYF. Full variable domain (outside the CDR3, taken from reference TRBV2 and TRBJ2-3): EPEVTQTPSHQVTQMGQEVILRCVPISNHLYFYWYRQILGQKVEFLVSFYNNEISEKSEIFDDQFSVERPDGSNFTLKIRSTKLEDSAMYFCASSTGTTSTDTQYFGPGTRLTVL.

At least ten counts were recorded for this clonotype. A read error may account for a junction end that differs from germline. The CDR3 spells CASSLEANYGYTF. The CDR3 nucleotides read TGTGCCAGCAGTTTAGAAGCTAACTATGGCTACACCTTC. The chain recombines TRBV5-1 with TRBJ1-2; no definite D call. Germline assignment: CDR1 SGHRS and CDR2 YFSETQ. CDR3 length: 13 amino acids.

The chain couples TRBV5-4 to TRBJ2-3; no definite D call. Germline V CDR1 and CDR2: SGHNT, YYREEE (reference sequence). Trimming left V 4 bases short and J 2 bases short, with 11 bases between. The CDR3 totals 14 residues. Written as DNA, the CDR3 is TGTGCCAGCAGCGTGGACGTCACCACAGATACGCAGTATTTT. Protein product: CASSVDVTTDTQYF. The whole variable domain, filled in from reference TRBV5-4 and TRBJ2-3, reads ETGVTQSPTHLIKTRGQQVTLRCSSQSGHNTVSWYQQALGQGPQFIFQYYREEENGRGNFPPRFSGLQFPNYSSELNVNALELDDSALYLCASSVDVTTDTQYFGPGTRLTVL.